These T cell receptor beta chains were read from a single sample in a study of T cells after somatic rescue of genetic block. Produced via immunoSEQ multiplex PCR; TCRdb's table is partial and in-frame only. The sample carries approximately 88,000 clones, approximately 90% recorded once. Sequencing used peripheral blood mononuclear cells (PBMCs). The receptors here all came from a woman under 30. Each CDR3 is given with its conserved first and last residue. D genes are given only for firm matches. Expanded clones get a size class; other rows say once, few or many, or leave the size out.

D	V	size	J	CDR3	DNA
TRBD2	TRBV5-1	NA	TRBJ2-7	CASSLVAGGPYEQYF	TGCGCCAGCAGCTTGGTGGCGGGAGGGCCCTACGAGCAGTACTTC
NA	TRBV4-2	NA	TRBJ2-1	CASSGHTSSYNEQFF	TGTGCCAGCAGCGGGCACACGAGCTCCTACAATGAGCAGTTCTTC
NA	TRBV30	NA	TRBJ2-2	CAWSSVNTGELFF	TGTGCCTGGAGTTCGGTGAACACCGGGGAGCTGTTTTTT
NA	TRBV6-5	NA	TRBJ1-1	CASSYSGVRNTEAFF	TGTGCCAGCAGTTACTCAGGGGTCCGGAACACTGAAGCTTTCTTT
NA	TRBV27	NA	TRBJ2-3	CASFKDTQYF	TGTGCCAGCTTCAAAGATACGCAGTATTTT
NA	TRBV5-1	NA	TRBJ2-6	CASRFSGPTGSGANVLTF	TGCGCCAGTCGCTTTTCGGGCCCAACAGGCTCTGGGGCCAACGTCCTGACTTTC
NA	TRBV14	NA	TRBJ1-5	CASSQGAENQPQHF	TGTGCCAGCAGCCAAGGGGCGGAGAATCAGCCCCAGCATTTT
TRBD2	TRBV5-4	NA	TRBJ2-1	CASSFLAGSNEQFF	TGTGCCAGCAGCTTCCTAGCGGGAAGCAATGAGCAGTTCTTC
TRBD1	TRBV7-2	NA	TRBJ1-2	CASSSYPGTGDF	TGTGCCAGCAGCTCGTACCCCGGGACAGGGGACTTC
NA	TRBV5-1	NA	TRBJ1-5	CASSFGGSNQPQHF	TGCGCCAGCAGCTTCGGGGGCAGCAATCAGCCCCAGCATTTT
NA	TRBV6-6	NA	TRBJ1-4	CASSFPTVEKLFF	TGTGCCAGCAGTTTTCCGACAGTGGAAAAACTGTTTTTT
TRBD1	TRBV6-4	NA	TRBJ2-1	CASSDADRGQIGEQFF	TGTGCCAGCAGTGACGCGGACAGGGGGCAGATCGGCGAGCAGTTCTTC
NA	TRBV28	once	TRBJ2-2	CASSLVQGLNTGELFF	TGTGCCAGCAGTTTAGTCCAGGGGCTAAACACCGGGGAGCTGTTTTTT